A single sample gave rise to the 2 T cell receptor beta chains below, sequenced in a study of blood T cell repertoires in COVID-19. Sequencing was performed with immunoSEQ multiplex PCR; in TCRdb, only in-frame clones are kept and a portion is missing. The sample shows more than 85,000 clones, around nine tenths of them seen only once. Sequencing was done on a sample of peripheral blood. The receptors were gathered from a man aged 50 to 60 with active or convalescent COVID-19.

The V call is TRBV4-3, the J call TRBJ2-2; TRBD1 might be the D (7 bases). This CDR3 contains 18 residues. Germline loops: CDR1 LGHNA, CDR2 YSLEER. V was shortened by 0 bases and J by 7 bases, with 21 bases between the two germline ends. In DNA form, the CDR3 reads TGCGCCAGCAGCCAAGAATACTTAGGAGGGGGCGATGGCGGGGAGCTGTTTTTT. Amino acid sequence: CASSQEYLGGGDGGELFF.

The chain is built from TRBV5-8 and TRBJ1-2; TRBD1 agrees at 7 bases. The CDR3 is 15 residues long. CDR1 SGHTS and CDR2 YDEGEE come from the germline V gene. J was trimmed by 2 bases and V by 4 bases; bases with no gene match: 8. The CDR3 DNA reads TGTGCCAGCAGCGCCCGACAGGGCTTCAACTATGGCTACACCTTC. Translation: CASSARQGFNYGYTF. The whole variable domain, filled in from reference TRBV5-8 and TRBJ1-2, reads EAGVTQSPTHLIKTRGQQATLRCSPISGHTSVYWYQQALGLGLQFLLWYDEGEERNRGNFPPRFSGRQFPNYSSELNVNALELEDSALYLCASSARQGFNYGYTFGSGTRLTVV.